The sequence of this TCR beta chain was determined in a study of T cell responses to AZD1222 COVID-19 vaccine. Whole-study findings and limits: Spike-spanning, vaccine-associated CD4 TCRs were dominant at 160-218 and 743-854.

Only in-frame clones appear in the TCRdb table, and some are missing; sequencing was by immunoSEQ multiplex PCR. The top ten hold roughly 1.5% of the sample, which has 140,000 or so clones, 89% seen once. For this clone: Its antigen remains unidentified.

Germline loops: CDR1 SGHNT, CDR2 YYREEE (reference sequence). The CDR3 sequence is 13 residues long. The clonotype was recovered from an adult who received the AZD1222 COVID-19 vaccine. The gene calls are TRBV5-4 and TRBJ2-7; the match to TRBD2 covers 7 bases. The sequences come from peripheral blood, collected 28 days after the second AZD1222 dose. In nucleotides, the CDR3 is TGTGTAGCAGGGCGGGCGGGAGTTTCTGAGCAGTACTTC. As protein: CVAGRAGVSEQYF.